A selection of T cell receptor beta chains follows, all from one sample in a study of blood T cell repertoires in COVID-19. Repertoires were generated with immunoSEQ multiplex PCR, while TCRdb's copy carries only in-frame clones and drops some. Here the sample spans 95,000 to 120,000 clones, 85% being singletons. The source material was peripheral blood. These receptors were collected from a human donor in a cohort sampled during active COVID-19. CDR3s include the opening cysteine and the closing phenylalanine or tryptophan. A D gene is named only where the DNA matches it firmly. Expanded clones are given a class, and other clones once, few, many or no size at all.

v_gene	len	abundance	j_gene	d_gene	CDR3aa	CDR3nt
TRBV7-9	13	few	TRBJ1-1	.	CASSWAENTEAFF	TGTGCCAGCAGCTGGGCAGAGAACACTGAAGCTTTCTTT
TRBV6-6	13	.	TRBJ1-1	.	CASSSEANTEAFF	TGTGCCAGCAGTTCAGAGGCTAACACTGAAGCTTTCTTT
TRBV19	14	few	TRBJ1-4	.	CASGINGLNEKLFF	TGTGCCAGCGGGATCAACGGACTCAATGAAAAACTGTTTTTT
TRBV5-1	15	.	TRBJ2-1	TRBD2	CASSGSGGSYNEQFF	TGCGCCAGCAGCGGGTCGGGGGGCTCCTACAATGAGCAGTTCTTC
TRBV6-5	14	.	TRBJ1-1	.	CASRPTGENTEAFF	TGTGCCAGCAGGCCCACCGGGGAGAACACTGAAGCTTTCTTT
TRBV7-2	16	.	TRBJ2-5	TRBD2	CASSPQAAGGTETQYF	TGTGCCAGCAGCCCCCAAGCAGCGGGGGGAACAGAGACCCAGTACTTC
TRBV19	16	once	TRBJ1-5	TRBD1	CASSINPGGGGQPQHF	TGTGCCAGTAGTATCAACCCAGGGGGCGGCGGTCAGCCCCAGCATTTT
TRBV10-1	14	.	TRBJ2-3	.	CASSGGLPADTQYF	TGCGCCAGCAGTGGGGGCCTCCCGGCGGATACGCAGTATTTT
TRBV11-2	15	.	TRBJ1-5	.	CASSLDPRRDQPQHF	TGTGCCAGCAGCTTAGATCCCCGCAGGGATCAGCCCCAGCATTTT
TRBV18	15	.	TRBJ2-3	TRBD2	CASSPGLAGTDTQYF	TGTGCCAGCTCACCGGGCCTAGCGGGGACAGATACGCAGTATTTT
TRBV7-8	15	.	TRBJ2-5	TRBD1	CASSLAGQGSETQYF	TGTGCCAGCAGCTTAGCGGGACAGGGCAGCGAGACCCAGTACTTC
TRBV24-1	14	few	TRBJ2-5	.	CATSATGFGETQYF	TGTGCCACCAGTGCAACAGGGTTTGGAGAGACCCAGTACTTC
TRBV28	16	.	TRBJ1-5	TRBD1	CASGAPRGRSNQPQHF	TGTGCCAGCGGGGCCCCAAGGGGGCGAAGCAATCAGCCCCAGCATTTT
TRBV6-1	16	.	TRBJ2-1	TRBD1	CASSGRTGAFYNEQFF	TGTGCCAGCAGTGGCCGGACAGGGGCCTTCTACAATGAGCAGTTCTTC
TRBV2	13	.	TRBJ2-7	TRBD2	CASNRLAGGEQYF	TGTGCCAGCAATAGACTAGCGGGGGGAGAGCAGTACTTC
TRBV18	15	.	TRBJ2-2	.	CASSPMTSSTGELFF	TGTGCCAGCTCACCAATGACATCGAGCACCGGGGAGCTGTTTTTT
TRBV18	16	.	TRBJ2-3	TRBD1	CASSPAGQGGTDTQYF	TGTGCCAGCTCACCAGCTGGACAGGGAGGCACAGATACGCAGTATTTT
TRBV5-1	13	.	TRBJ1-1	.	CASSFSGDTEAFF	TGCGCCAGCAGCTTTTCGGGTGACACTGAAGCTTTCTTT
TRBV12-3/TRBV12-4	13	.	TRBJ1-2	.	CASSLGGLHGYTF	TGTGCCAGCAGTTTAGGGGGACTGCATGGCTACACCTTC
TRBV6-5	16	.	TRBJ1-4	.	CASSYSINPQGEKLFF	TGTGCCAGCAGTTACTCGATAAATCCCCAGGGAGAAAAACTGTTTTTT
TRBV11-3	12	.	TRBJ2-1	.	CASSAGGNEQFF	TGTGCCAGCAGCGCAGGGGGGAATGAGCAGTTCTTC
TRBV19	13	.	TRBJ2-7	TRBD1	CASAPDREYEQYF	TGTGCCAGTGCCCCGGACAGGGAGTACGAGCAGTACTTC
TRBV4-1	17	.	TRBJ2-7	TRBD1	CASSQGGPGQGIYEQYF	TGCGCCAGCAGCCAAGGGGGGCCGGGACAGGGAATTTACGAGCAGTACTTC
TRBV5-4	14	.	TRBJ1-2	.	CASSSGNDNYGYTF	TGTGCCAGCAGCTCCGGGAATGACAACTATGGCTACACCTTC
TRBV29-1	13	.	TRBJ1-4	.	CSVTGPTNEKLFF	TGCAGCGTTACAGGGCCTACTAATGAAAAACTGTTTTTT
TRBV24-1	13	.	TRBJ1-2	.	CATSDRQNYGYTF	TGTGCCACCAGTGATCGACAGAACTATGGCTACACCTTC
TRBV10-3	14	.	TRBJ1-3	TRBD1	CATQGALSGNTIYF	TGTGCCACGCAGGGGGCGCTGAGCGGAAACACCATATATTTT
TRBV12-3/TRBV12-4	12	.	TRBJ2-1	.	CASGLLYNEQFF	TGTGCCAGCGGACTACTATACAATGAGCAGTTCTTC
TRBV7-2	14	.	TRBJ1-3	TRBD1	CASRAGGSGNTIYF	TGTGCCAGCAGGGCAGGGGGCAGTGGAAACACCATATATTTT
TRBV5-1	15	once	TRBJ1-3	.	CASSLEGGSGNTIYF	TGCGCCAGCAGCTTGGAAGGGGGCTCTGGAAACACCATATATTTT
TRBV30	17	few	TRBJ2-7	TRBD2	CAWRPGVSGGIPYEQYF	TGTGCCTGGAGGCCCGGGGTTAGCGGGGGGATCCCCTACGAGCAGTACTTC
TRBV20-1	10	.	TRBJ2-7	.	CSVRYDEQYF	TGCAGTGTGCGCTACGACGAGCAGTACTTC
TRBV10-3	15	.	TRBJ1-6	TRBD1	CAISDYETGNSPLHF	TGTGCCATCAGTGACTACGAGACAGGGAATTCACCCCTCCACTTT
TRBV21-1	15	.	TRBJ1-3	.	CASKGTGSSGNTIYF	TGTGCCAGCAAGGGCACGGGGAGCTCTGGAAACACCATATATTTT
TRBV6-6	14	.	TRBJ1-1	.	CASRSGILNTEAFF	TGTGCCAGCAGATCCGGGATCCTGAACACTGAAGCTTTCTTT
TRBV6-6	13	.	TRBJ2-7	TRBD2	CASSWRESYEQYF	TGTGCCAGCAGTTGGCGGGAGTCCTACGAGCAGTACTTC
TRBV7-7	16	.	TRBJ2-7	.	CASSARPLAEAYEQYF	TGTGCCAGCAGCGCTAGGCCTTTGGCTGAAGCCTACGAGCAGTACTTC
TRBV5-1	14	.	TRBJ2-7	.	CASSLERSSYEQYF	TGCGCCAGCAGCTTGGAACGGAGCTCCTACGAGCAGTACTTC
TRBV6-5	15	.	TRBJ2-3	TRBD1	CASSTRDRSQDTQYF	TGTGCCAGCAGTACCCGGGACAGGTCACAGGATACGCAGTATTTT
TRBV7-2	13	.	TRBJ1-1	.	CASSPRRGNEAFF	TGTGCCAGCAGCCCGAGAAGGGGTAATGAAGCTTTCTTT
TRBV14	14	.	TRBJ2-3	TRBD2	CASSLGLAGDTQYF	TGTGCCAGCAGCCTGGGGCTAGCGGGAGATACGCAGTATTTT
TRBV19	13	.	TRBJ2-1	TRBD1	CASRTGVDNEQFF	TGTGCCAGTAGGACAGGGGTGGACAATGAGCAGTTCTTC
TRBV6-5	14	.	TRBJ1-2	TRBD1	CASTAGQGARGYTF	TGTGCCAGCACCGCCGGGCAGGGGGCGCGGGGCTACACCTTC
TRBV5-4	14	.	TRBJ2-3	.	CASSLRGSGDTQYF	TGTGCCAGCAGCCTACGGGGGTCAGGAGATACGCAGTATTTT
TRBV10-3	15	.	TRBJ1-5	.	CAISESQGSNQPQHF	TGTGCCATCAGTGAGTCGCAGGGTAGCAATCAGCCCCAGCATTTT
TRBV5-6	13	.	TRBJ1-2	TRBD1	CASSQAQGAGYTF	TGTGCCAGCAGCCAGGCACAGGGGGCTGGCTACACCTTC
TRBV6-5	15	.	TRBJ2-3	TRBD2	CARIPSGGLSDTQYF	TGTGCCAGGATACCTAGCGGGGGGCTTTCAGATACGCAGTATTTT